This record concerns one TCR beta chain sequence. Its antigen remains unknown. Amplification used 60 Vbeta primers and 13 Jbeta primers. Here immunoSEQ multiplex PCR was the method, and the copy in TCRdb shows in-frame clones only, minus some. The table counts 100,000 to 150,000 clones; 1% lies in the top ten. This entry is derived from a study of cytomegalovirus exposure and HLA in healthy donors. General study findings and limits: Analysis was performed later, and it showed HLA-associated TCR beta chains to be more clonally expanded than equally common others. Cytomegalovirus status was reportedly diagnosed by the classifier with high sensitivity and specificity. Most TCRs appeared rarely, but some public TCRs recurred in many donors.

Sequencing input: PBMCs. The source of this sequence is a man aged 18 to 30 in good health and CMV-seronegative.

The CDR3 DNA reads as TGCGCCAGCAGCGAAGGACAGGGTAGCAATCAGCCCCAGCATTTT. Encoded protein: CASSEGQGSNQPQHF. The rearrangement joins TRBV5-1 to TRBJ1-5; TRBD1 matches at 8 bases. The CDR3 runs to 15 residues. J was trimmed by 0 bases and V by 4 bases; bases with no gene match: 3. Germline assignment: CDR1 SGHRS and CDR2 YFSETQ.